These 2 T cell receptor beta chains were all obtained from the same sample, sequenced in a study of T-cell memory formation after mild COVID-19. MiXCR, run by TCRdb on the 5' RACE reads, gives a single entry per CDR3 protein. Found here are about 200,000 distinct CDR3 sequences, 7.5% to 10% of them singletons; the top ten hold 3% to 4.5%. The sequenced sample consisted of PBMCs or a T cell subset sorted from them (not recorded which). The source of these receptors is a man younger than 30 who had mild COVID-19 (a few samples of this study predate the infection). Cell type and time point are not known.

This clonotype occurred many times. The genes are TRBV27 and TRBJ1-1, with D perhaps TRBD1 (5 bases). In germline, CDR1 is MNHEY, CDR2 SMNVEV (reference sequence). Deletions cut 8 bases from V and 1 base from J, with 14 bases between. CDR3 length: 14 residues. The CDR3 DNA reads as TGTGCCAGCTCCTGGGGGGACCAGAACACTGAAGCTTTCTTT. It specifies CASSWGDQNTEAFF.

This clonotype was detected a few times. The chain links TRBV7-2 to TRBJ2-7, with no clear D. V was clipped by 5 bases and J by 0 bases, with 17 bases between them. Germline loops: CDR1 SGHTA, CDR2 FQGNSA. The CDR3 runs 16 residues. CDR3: CASSRDRSKVSYEQYF. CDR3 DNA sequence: TGTGCCAGCAGCCGTGACCGATCGAAGGTCTCCTACGAGCAGTACTTC. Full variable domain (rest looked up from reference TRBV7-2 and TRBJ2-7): GAGVSQSPSNKVTEKGKDVELRCDPISGHTALYWYRQSLGQGLEFLIYFQGNSAPDKSGLPSDRFSAERTGGSVSTLTIQRTQQEDSAVYLCASSRDRSKVSYEQYFGPGTRLTVT.